This TCR beta chain derives from a study of beta chain features in type 1 diabetes. Study-level findings and limits: Across all four CD4+ subsets, people with type 1 diabetes showed modestly shorter TCRB CDR3s. Type 1 diabetes patients showed fewer insertions and more deletions at VDJ junctions.

Of the isolated RNA, all was reverse transcribed, and so the sequenced material was expressed TCRB transcripts. Libraries were prepared by immunoSEQ multiplex PCR; TCRdb keeps only in-frame clonotypes and omits some of them. This sample carries a few hundred thousand clones, around 13% of them seen once, and the ten largest clones take about 0.01%. The CDR3 extends over 15 amino acids. CDR1 SGHNT and CDR2 YYREEE come from the germline V gene (reference sequence). Trimming removed 5 bases from V and 2 bases from J; junction bases left unmatched: 4. Of note for this clone: The antigen remains undetermined.

Sorting of CD4+ naive, central memory, regulatory and stem cell-like memory cells was performed via CD45RO/CCR7/CD25/CD127/CD95/CD27. Material for sequencing was naive CD4+ T cells from blood. V gene TRBV5-4 combines with J gene TRBJ2-7, with 13 bases matching TRBD2. The TCR comes from a woman aged 18-29 years with type 1 diabetes. The DNA of the CDR3 is TGTGCCAGCAGTTCGGGACTAGCGGGAACCTACGAGCAGTACTTC. Its protein is CASSSGLAGTYEQYF.